The clone carrying this T cell receptor beta chain was seen only once. This sample was included in a study of PD-L1 blockade in urothelial cancer. The assay was immunoSEQ multiplex PCR, and TCRdb's table has in-frame clones only and misses some. The data contain approximately 110,000 clones, more than 85% of them singletons. The time point is: peripheral blood 6 weeks after treatment start. V dropped 11 bases and J dropped 1; count of bases not matched to a gene: 7. This CDR3 comprises 13 residues. Germline values: CDR1 ENHRY, CDR2 SYGVKD. This receptor was obtained from a man aged 60 to 69 with urothelial cancer. The source material was PBMCs, sampled around atezolizumab (anti-PD-L1) treatment. This sequence joins TRBV10-3 and TRBJ2-5; 7 bases line up with TRBD1. The CDR3 spells CASDRVVQETQYF. The CDR3 DNA sequence: TGTGCCTCCGACAGGGTAGTCCAAGAGACCCAGTACTTC.